These 22 T cell receptor beta chains share one sample of origin, sequenced in a study of blood T cells in healthy people across ages (dated by TCRdb to the mid-2010s). Library method: 5' RACE. This sample was sequenced with an Illumina HiSeq 2500. A second PCR of about 6 to 12 cycles was run with a J-beta primer mix and a sample-barcoded 5' primer. TCRdb reprocessing: public reads trimmed at Q25 with fastp, clones called with MiXCR, in-frame beta chains kept. Rows are unified per CDR3 protein, each entry keeping the most common DNA and genes. This sample comprises around 1,700,000 distinct CDR3 sequences, 28% of them detected only once. The ten largest clones take up around 7.7% of the sample. The sequenced sample was blood. Receptors were obtained from a woman in her thirties in good health.

The chain couples TRBV7-2 to TRBJ2-4; 9 bases are shared with TRBD1. The CDR3 totals 17 residues. Germline CDR1 is SGHTA and CDR2 is FQGNSA. Trimming removed 4 bases from V and 9 bases from J; junction bases left unmatched: 16. In DNA form, the CDR3 reads TGTGCCAGCAGCTCCGACACCTTTACAGGGGGCGGGGGCATTCAGTACTTC. It specifies CASSSDTFTGGGGIQYF.

The sample holds a few counts of this clonotype. V usage is TRBV6-1 and J usage is TRBJ2-7, with 9 bases matching TRBD2. The CDR3 has 15 residues. Per germline, CDR1 MNHNS and CDR2 SASEGT. J gave up 2 bases and V 3 bases, and 5 bases lay outside the gene matches. CDR3 in amino acids: CASSDSTSGTYEQYF. DNA of the CDR3: TGTGCCAGCAGTGATTCGACTAGCGGCACCTACGAGCAGTACTTC.

The chain uses TRBV4-3 and TRBJ1-5, with 8 bases fitting TRBD2. The DNA end favors TRBJ2-3, so the J call may be wrong. The CDR3 has 19 residues. Germline V gives CDR1 LGHNA, CDR2 YSLEER. The CDR3 loop reads CASSQDLTRSGLAPDTQYF. The CDR3 nucleotides are TGCGCCAGCAGCCAAGATCTCACTCGCTCCGGACTAGCCCCAGATACGCAGTATTTT.

This clonotype turned up a few times. V usage is TRBV7-9 and J usage is TRBJ2-3, with 9 positions matching TRBD2. CDR1 SEHNR and CDR2 FQNEAQ come from the germline V gene (reference sequence). This CDR3 is built from 16 residues. Losses at the gene ends were 5 bases for V and 8 bases for J; bases not matched to a gene: 14. The CDR3 coding sequence is TGTGCCAGCAGCCCGCTGGCTAGCGGGACCTTTACTACGCAGTATTTT. Encoded protein: CASSPLASGTFTTQYF.

In its sample, this clonotype was seen a few times. The chain carries TRBV5-6 and TRBJ1-1; D perhaps matches TRBD1 (5 bases). CDR3 length equals 16 residues. Germline V CDR1 and CDR2: SGHDT, YYEEEE. The germline V and J ends were trimmed by 4 bases and 0 bases, with 16 bases remaining between them. CDR3 residues: CASSIPGRDMNTEAFF. CDR3 coding DNA: TGTGCCAGCAGCATACCGGGACGTGATATGAACACTGAAGCTTTCTTT.

The V and J genes are TRBV20-1 and TRBJ2-1; 10 bases are a match to TRBD2. Germline assignment: CDR1 DFQATT and CDR2 SNEGSKA (reference sequence). CDR3 length: 15 residues. The junction had 6 bases not matched to a gene; V was cut back by 1 base and J by 6 bases. The CDR3 protein is CSARVGGLAANEQFF. In nucleotides, the CDR3 is TGCAGTGCTAGAGTCGGAGGACTAGCGGCCAATGAGCAGTTCTTC.

The rearrangement links TRBV29-1 to TRBJ2-5, with TRBD2 matching over 12 bases. The CDR3 extends over 15 amino acids. CDR1 and CDR2 from the germline V gene are SQVTM and ANQGSEA. J was trimmed by 11 bases and V by 5 bases; bases with no gene match: 15. The CDR3 DNA is TGCAGCGTTTGGGGCCGGACTAGCGGGGCCCGGGAGCAGTACTTC. This sequence encodes CSVWGRTSGAREQYF.

With respect to this clonotype: A much larger clone lies one base from this, so it may be a read error. This chain links TRBV7-9 with TRBJ2-1, with unresolved D. The J call is in doubt because the DNA end fits TRBJ2-7 better. The CDR3 contains 16 residues. CDR1 is SEHNR and CDR2 is FQNEAQ in the germline V gene (reference sequence). The chain's CDR3 is CASSPDGYFSYNEQYF. The CDR3 region has the DNA TGTGCCAGCAGCCCCGACGGGTATTTCTCCTACAATGAGCAGTACTTC.

The chain joins TRBV5-4 to TRBJ2-1, with D perhaps matching TRBD1 (7 bases). The CDR3 extends over 14 amino acids. CDR1 is SGHNT and CDR2 is YYREEE in the germline V gene (reference sequence). V was trimmed by 4 bases and J by 7 bases, leaving 15 bases between them. CDR3 sequence (DNA): TGTGCCAGCAGCGGGACAGAGGAGGGGAATGAGCAGTTCTTC. Protein product: CASSGTEEGNEQFF.

A few counts support this clonotype. The chain combines TRBV20-1 with TRBJ2-3; 11 bases fit TRBD2. Germline V CDR1 and CDR2: DFQATT, SNEGSKA (reference sequence). V gave up 6 bases and J gave up 5 bases; unmatched junction bases: 10. The CDR3 runs 15 residues. The CDR3 DNA follows: TGCAGTGCGGGTATAGCGGGAGGGCCCGAAGATACGCAGTATTTT. As protein: CSAGIAGGPEDTQYF.

The CDR3 DNA reads TGCGCCAGCAGCCAAGTGGGAGAGGGGAATCCTGAAGCTTTCTTT. Residues: CASSQVGEGNPEAFF. The J gene is TRBJ1-1, the V gene TRBV4-3; perhaps TRBD1 as D (5 bases). The germline gives CDR1 LGHNA, CDR2 YSLEER. The CDR3 loop spans 15 amino acids. The V end was cut by 1 base, the J end by 6 bases, with 15 bases between.

The chain links TRBV7-2 to TRBJ1-1; unclear D gene. Trimming removed 4 bases from V and 1 base from J, with 10 bases in between. The germline V gene encodes CDR1 SGHTA and CDR2 FQGNSA. This CDR3 is 14 amino acids long. The CDR3 DNA follows: TGTGCCAGCAGCTATAGAACGGAGAACACTGAAGCTTTCTTT. Translation gives CASSYRTENTEAFF.

The chain couples TRBV6-6 to TRBJ1-2; no clear D gene. The CDR3 runs to 13 residues. Trimming cost V 9 bases and J 8 bases, with 19 bases left between them. Germline V gene lookup returns CDR1 MNHNY and CDR2 SVGAGI (reference sequence). The CDR3 DNA reads as TGTGCCAGTACCTCGAAGGAGTCTCGGGGCTACACCTTC. This gives the protein CASTSKESRGYTF.

This chain uses TRBV20-1 with TRBJ2-3; TRBD1 aligns across 7 bases. CDR3 length: 15 amino acids. V trimming: 5 bases; J trimming: 5 bases; junction bases outside the gene matches: 13. Germline V lookup: CDR1 DFQATT, CDR2 SNEGSKA (reference sequence). The DNA for the CDR3 is TGCAGTGCTGCTCCCATGAGGGGGCTTGGAGATACGCAGTATTTT. Translation: CSAAPMRGLGDTQYF.

Details on this clonotype: At one end the junction does not follow the germline gene, possibly because of a read error. V and J are TRBV28 and TRBJ2-3; no definite D call. The CDR3 sequence is 11 residues long. Germline loops: CDR1 MDHEN, CDR2 SYDVKM. The CDR3 region is CAGSTQWTQYF. DNA of the CDR3: TGTGCCGGCAGCACCCAATGGACGCAGTATTTT.

This chain connects TRBV4-2 to TRBJ1-1; D not resolved. CDR3 length: 12 residues. Between the trimmed V and J ends, which lost 1 base and 8 bases, there was a span of 8 bases. Germline CDR1 is LGHNA and CDR2 is YNFKEQ. The CDR3 nucleotides are TGTGCCAGCAGCCAAGCCTGGACCGAAGCTTTCTTT. This gives the protein CASSQAWTEAFF.

This clonotype has a handful of counts. This chain joins TRBV9 and TRBJ2-4; TRBD2 matches at 7 bases. After removal of 3 bases from V and 3 bases from J, the junction contained 9 bases not matched to a gene. This CDR3 contains 16 residues. Germline V CDR1 and CDR2: SGDLS, YYNGEE. The CDR3 loop is CASSAYFAGVKNIQYF. CDR3 bases: TGTGCCAGCAGCGCCTACTTCGCGGGAGTCAAAAACATTCAGTACTTC.

The CDR3 bases are TGCAGCGTTGGGGAACAGCAGCTGGAGCAGTACTTC. Translating it yields CSVGEQQLEQYF. The genes are TRBV29-1 and TRBJ2-4; D call uncertain. This CDR3 has 12 residues. With 4 bases removed from V and 13 bases from J, the gap between germline ends came to 17 bases. CDR1 is SQVTM, CDR2 ANQGSEA, per germline.

The rearrangement uses TRBV7-2 and TRBJ2-3; maybe TRBD2 (6 bases). CDR1 is SGHTA, CDR2 FQGNSA, per germline. The CDR3 spans 15 residues. V was cut by 3 bases and J by 4 bases, with 14 bases left in between. The CDR3 nucleotides are TGTGCCAGCAGCTTCGGGGCGGGACCCCCAGATACGCAGTATTTT. It specifies CASSFGAGPPDTQYF.

For this clonotype: A single base separates this from a much larger clone, so it may be a read error. The chain has TRBV6-5 and TRBJ1-6; D call uncertain. The germline CDR1 and CDR2 sequences are MNHEY and SVGAGI. CDR3 size: 15 residues. CDR3 loop: CASRRYTENNSPLYF. The CDR3 DNA is TGTGCCAGCAGGCGTTATACAGAGAATAATTCACCCCTCTACTTT.

The chain has TRBV7-3 and TRBJ2-3, with 8 nucleotides matching TRBD2. Germline V CDR1 and CDR2: SGHTA, FQGTGA. J lost 1 base, V lost 1 base, and 4 bases had no gene match. CDR3 length: 16 residues. In nucleotides, the CDR3 is TGTGCCAGCAGCTTAAATCCGGGAGGGGGCACAGATACGCAGTATTTT. This gives the protein CASSLNPGGGTDTQYF.

In its sample, this clonotype was seen many times. The chain joins TRBV5-1 to TRBJ1-5; D remains unclear. Trimming stripped 4 bases from V and 0 bases from J, with 11 bases between. This CDR3 contains 15 residues. CDR1 and CDR2 (germline): SGHRS, YFSETQ. CDR3 sequence reads: CASSPRPNSNQPQHF. The CDR3 coding sequence is TGCGCCAGCAGCCCAAGACCGAATAGCAATCAGCCCCAGCATTTT. Together with reference TRBV5-1 and TRBJ1-5, the CDR3 gives the full variable domain: KAGVTQTPRYLIKTRGQQVTLSCSPISGHRSVSWYQQTPGQGLQFLFEYFSETQRNKGNFPGRFSGRQFSNSRSEMNVSTLELGDSALYLCASSPRPNSNQPQHFGDGTRLSIL.